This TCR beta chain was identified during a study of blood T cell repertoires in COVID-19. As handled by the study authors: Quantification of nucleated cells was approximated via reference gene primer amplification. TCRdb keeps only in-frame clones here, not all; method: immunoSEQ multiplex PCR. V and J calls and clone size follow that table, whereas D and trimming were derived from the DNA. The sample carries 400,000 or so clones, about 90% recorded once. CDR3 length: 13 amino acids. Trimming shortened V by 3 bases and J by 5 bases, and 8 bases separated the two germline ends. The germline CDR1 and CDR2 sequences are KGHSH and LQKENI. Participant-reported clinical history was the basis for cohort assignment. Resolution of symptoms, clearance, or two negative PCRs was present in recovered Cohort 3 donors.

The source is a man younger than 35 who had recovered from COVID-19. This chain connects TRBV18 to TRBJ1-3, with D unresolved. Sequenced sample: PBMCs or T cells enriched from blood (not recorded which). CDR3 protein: CASSPATRNTIYF. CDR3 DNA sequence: TGTGCCAGCTCACCGGCCACCAGAAACACCATATATTTT. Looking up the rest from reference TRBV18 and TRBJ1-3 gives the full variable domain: NAGVMQNPRHLVRRRGQEARLRCSPMKGHSHVYWYRQLPEEGLKFMVYLQKENIIDESGMPKERFSAEFPKEGPSILRIQQVVRGDSAAYFCASSPATRNTIYFGEGSWLTVV.